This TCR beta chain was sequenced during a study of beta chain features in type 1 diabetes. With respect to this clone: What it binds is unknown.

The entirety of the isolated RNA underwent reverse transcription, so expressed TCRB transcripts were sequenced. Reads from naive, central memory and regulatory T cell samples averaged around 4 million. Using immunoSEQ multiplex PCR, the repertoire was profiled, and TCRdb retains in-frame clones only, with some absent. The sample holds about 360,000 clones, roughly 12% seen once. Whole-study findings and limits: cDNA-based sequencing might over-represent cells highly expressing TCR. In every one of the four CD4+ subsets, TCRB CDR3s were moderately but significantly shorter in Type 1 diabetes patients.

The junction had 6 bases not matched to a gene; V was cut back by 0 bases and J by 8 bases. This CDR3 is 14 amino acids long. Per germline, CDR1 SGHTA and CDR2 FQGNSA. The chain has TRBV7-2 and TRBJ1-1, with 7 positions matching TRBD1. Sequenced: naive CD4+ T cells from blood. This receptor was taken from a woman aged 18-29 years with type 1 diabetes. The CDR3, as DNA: TGTGCCAGCAGCTTAGCCCACGAGGGGGCGGAAGCTTTCTTT. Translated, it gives CASSLAHEGAEAFF.